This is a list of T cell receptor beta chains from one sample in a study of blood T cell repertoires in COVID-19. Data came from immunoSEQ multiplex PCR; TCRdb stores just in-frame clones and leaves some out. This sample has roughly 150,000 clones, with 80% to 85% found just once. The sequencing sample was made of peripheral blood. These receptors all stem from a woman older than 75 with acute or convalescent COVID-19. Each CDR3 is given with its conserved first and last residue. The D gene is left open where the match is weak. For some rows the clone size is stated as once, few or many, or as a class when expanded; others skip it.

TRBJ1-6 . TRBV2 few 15 CASSDLGGLDSPLHF TGTGCCAGCAGTGATTTGGGAGGGCTTGATTCACCCCTCCACTTT
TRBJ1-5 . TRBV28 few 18 CASSSTRGRRGIVQPQHF TGTGCCAGCAGTTCTACCCGGGGGAGGAGGGGTATAGTTCAGCCCCAGCATTTT
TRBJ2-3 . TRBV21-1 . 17 CASSKALTGGGADTQYF TGTGCCAGCAGCAAAGCGCTGACGGGAGGGGGGGCAGATACGCAGTATTTT
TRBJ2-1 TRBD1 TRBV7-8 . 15 CASSRDRVGRREQFF TGTGCCAGCAGCCGGGACAGGGTTGGGCGGAGGGAGCAGTTCTTC
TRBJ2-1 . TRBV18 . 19 CASSRGLHLARTEYNEQFF TGTGCCAGCTCGCGAGGACTACACCTCGCTCGAACAGAGTACAATGAGCAGTTCTTC
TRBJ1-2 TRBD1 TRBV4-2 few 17 CASSRPTGGEANYGYTF TGTGCCAGCAGCCGCCCTACAGGGGGGGAGGCTAACTATGGCTACACCTTC
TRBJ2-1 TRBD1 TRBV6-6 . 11 CASRRQGEQFF TGTGCCAGCAGAAGACAGGGGGAGCAGTTCTTC
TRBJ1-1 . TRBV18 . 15 CASSPPQGRGTEAFF TGTGCCAGCTCACCACCACAGGGACGCGGCACTGAAGCTTTCTTT
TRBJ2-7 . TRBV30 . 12 CAWSSQAYEQYF TGTGCCTGGAGTTCACAGGCCTACGAGCAGTACTTC
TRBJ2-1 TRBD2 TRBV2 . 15 CASRLLAGGHNEQFF TGTGCCAGCAGACTACTAGCGGGAGGGCACAATGAGCAGTTCTTC
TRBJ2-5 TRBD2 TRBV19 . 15 CASSIVGLDLQTQYF TGTGCCAGTAGTATAGTTGGACTAGATTTGCAGACCCAGTACTTC
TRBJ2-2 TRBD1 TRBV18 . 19 CASSPREWTGAANTGELFF TGTGCCAGCTCACCAAGGGAATGGACAGGGGCCGCGAACACCGGGGAGCTGTTTTTT
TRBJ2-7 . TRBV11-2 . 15 CASSLVGGPSYEQYF TGTGCCAGCAGCTTGGTCGGGGGGCCCTCCTACGAGCAGTACTTC
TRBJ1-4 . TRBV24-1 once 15 CATSDPRQVNEKLFF TGTGCCACCAGTGACCCCAGACAGGTTAATGAAAAACTGTTTTTT
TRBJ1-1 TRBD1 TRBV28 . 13 CASSSRGYTEAFF TGTGCCAGCAGTTCCAGGGGGTACACTGAAGCTTTCTTT
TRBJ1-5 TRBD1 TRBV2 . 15 CASTPGGRGNQPQHF TGTGCCAGCACCCCAGGGGGGAGAGGCAATCAGCCCCAGCATTTT
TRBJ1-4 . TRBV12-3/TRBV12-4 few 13 CASSPGTVAKLFF TGTGCCAGCAGCCCCGGGACTGTGGCAAAACTGTTTTTT
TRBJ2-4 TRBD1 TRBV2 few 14 CASREARDSPTDCF TGTGCCAGCAGAGAGGCCCGGGACAGCCCCACGGATTGCTTC
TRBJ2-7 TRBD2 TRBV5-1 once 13 CASSRELADEQYF TGCGCCAGCAGCCGCGAACTAGCGGACGAGCAGTACTTC
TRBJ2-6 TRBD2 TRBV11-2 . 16 CASSSWARGVANVLTF TGTGCCAGCAGCTCCTGGGCCCGGGGGGTGGCCAACGTCCTGACTTTC
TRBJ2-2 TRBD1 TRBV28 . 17 CASSLPGGPFNTGELFF TGTGCCAGCAGTTTGCCAGGGGGTCCCTTTAACACCGGGGAGCTGTTTTTT
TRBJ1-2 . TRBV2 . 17 CASSKSIEGTRIYGYTF TGTGCCAGCAGTAAATCCATCGAGGGAACAAGAATCTATGGCTACACCTTC
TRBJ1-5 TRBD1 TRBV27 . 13 CASRGDSYQPQHF TGTGCCAGCAGGGGGGACAGCTATCAGCCCCAGCATTTT
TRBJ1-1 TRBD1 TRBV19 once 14 CASSMDRDYTEAFF TGTGCCAGTAGTATGGACAGGGATTACACTGAAGCTTTCTTT
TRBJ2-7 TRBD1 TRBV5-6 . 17 CASSLGVGGQATYEQYF TGTGCCAGCAGCTTGGGGGTAGGAGGACAGGCGACCTACGAGCAGTACTTC
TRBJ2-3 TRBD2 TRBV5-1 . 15 CASSLLGLVADTQYF TGCGCCAGCAGCTTGCTGGGACTAGTCGCAGATACGCAGTATTTT
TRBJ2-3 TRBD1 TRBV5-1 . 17 CASSLGPGTGGADTQYF TGCGCCAGCAGCTTGGGTCCCGGGACAGGGGGAGCAGATACGCAGTATTTT
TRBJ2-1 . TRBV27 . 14 CASSAGVASNEQFF TGTGCCAGCAGTGCCGGAGTAGCAAGCAATGAGCAGTTCTTC
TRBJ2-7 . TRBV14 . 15 CASSQGSTYLYEQYF TGTGCCAGCAGCCAAGGGAGTACGTACCTCTACGAGCAGTACTTC
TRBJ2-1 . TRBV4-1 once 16 CASSQDPDSFHNEQFF TGCGCCAGCAGCCAAGATCCGGACTCTTTCCACAATGAGCAGTTCTTC
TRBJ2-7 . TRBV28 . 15 CASSLQGFNPYEQYF TGTGCCAGCAGTTTGCAGGGGTTTAATCCCTACGAGCAGTACTTC
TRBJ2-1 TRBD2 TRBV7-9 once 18 CASSPRTSGGANYNEQFF TGTGCCAGCAGCCCCCGGACTAGCGGGGGGGCCAACTACAATGAGCAGTTCTTC
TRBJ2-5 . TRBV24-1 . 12 CATSALAGAQYF TGTGCCACCAGTGCCCTAGCCGGGGCCCAGTACTTC
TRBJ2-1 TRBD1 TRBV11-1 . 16 CASSLDVGQGADEQFF TGTGCCAGCAGCTTAGACGTCGGACAGGGGGCCGATGAGCAGTTCTTC
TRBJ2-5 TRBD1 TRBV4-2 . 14 CASSPNQQGRTQYF TGTGCCAGCAGCCCAAATCAACAGGGGAGGACCCAGTACTTC
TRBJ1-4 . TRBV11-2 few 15 CASRGLRAEGEKLFF TGTGCCAGCAGGGGGTTGAGGGCAGAGGGTGAAAAACTGTTTTTT
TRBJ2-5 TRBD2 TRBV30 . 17 CAWSAGLAGGLRETQYF TGTGCCTGGAGTGCGGGACTAGCGGGGGGTTTACGAGAGACCCAGTACTTC
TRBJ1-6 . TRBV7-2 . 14 CASSFRGNNSPLHF TGTGCCAGCAGCTTTCGGGGAAACAATTCACCCCTCCACTTT
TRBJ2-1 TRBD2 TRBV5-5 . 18 CASSLVSFRAGEIDEQFF TGTGCCAGCAGCTTGGTCAGTTTCAGGGCGGGAGAGATCGATGAGCAGTTCTTC
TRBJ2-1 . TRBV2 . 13 CASNRGVYNEQFF TGTGCCAGCAACCGCGGGGTGTACAATGAGCAGTTCTTC
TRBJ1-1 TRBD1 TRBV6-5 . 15 CASSYHQGASTEAFF TGTGCCAGCAGTTACCATCAGGGGGCGAGCACTGAAGCTTTCTTT
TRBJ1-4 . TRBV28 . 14 CASRSGVGAEKLFF TGTGCCAGCAGATCAGGGGTTGGGGCTGAAAAACTGTTTTTT
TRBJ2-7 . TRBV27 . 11 CASILSYEQYF TGTGCCAGCATCCTATCCTACGAGCAGTACTTC
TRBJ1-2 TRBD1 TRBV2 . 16 CARAGTGPDFGYGYTF TGTGCCAGGGCCGGGACAGGGCCAGACTTTGGGTATGGCTACACCTTC
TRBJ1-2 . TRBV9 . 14 CASSVDSGVGGYTF TGTGCCAGCAGCGTAGATTCCGGGGTCGGGGGCTACACCTTC
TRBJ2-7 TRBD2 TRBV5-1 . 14 CASSLGGGRYEQYF TGCGCCAGCAGCTTGGGGGGCGGGAGGTACGAGCAGTACTTC
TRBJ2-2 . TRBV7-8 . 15 CASSFSGPNTGELFF TGTGCCAGCAGCTTTAGCGGCCCGAACACCGGGGAGCTGTTTTTT
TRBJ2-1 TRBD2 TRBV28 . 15 CASRAGGGSYNEQFF TGTGCCAGCAGGGCCGGCGGGGGGTCCTACAATGAGCAGTTCTTC
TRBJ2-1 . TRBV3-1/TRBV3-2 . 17 CASSQEAGGVRYNEQFF TGTGCCAGCAGCCAAGAGGCGGGTGGCGTGAGATACAATGAGCAGTTCTTC